The rows below give T cell receptor beta chains drawn from one sample of a study of early T cells in non-severe SARS-CoV-2 infection. Via MiXCR, TCRdb re-called the 5' RACE reads, giving one row per CDR3 protein. The table has 60,000 or so distinct CDR3 sequences, about 10% seen once. Sequenced input: whole blood. These receptors were taken from an adult who was a healthcare worker with PCR-confirmed SARS-CoV-2 infection or an uninfected control (not recorded which). The CDR3 runs from the conserved cysteine through the conserved F or W. Each record gives: J gene, CDR3 length, clone size, D gene, V gene, CDR3 protein, CDR3 DNA. The D gene is left open where the match is weak. Size tells how often a clone was seen (once, few, many) or the class of an expanded clone, and some rows leave it out.

>TRBJ1-2|14|NA|NA|TRBV12-3/TRBV12-4
CASSTWTENYGYTF
TGTGCCAGCAGTACCTGGACAGAAAACTATGGCTACACCTTC
>TRBJ2-2|12|NA|NA|TRBV29-1
CSVGTSTGELFF
TGCAGCGTTGGCACTAGCACCGGGGAGCTGTTTTTT
>TRBJ1-2|14|many|NA|TRBV2
CASSELSPSIGYTF
TGTGCCAGCAGTGAACTAAGTCCGTCGATTGGCTACACCTTC
>TRBJ2-2|13|few|NA|TRBV29-1
CSVGRGYTGELFF
TGCAGCGTTGGCAGGGGATATACCGGGGAGCTGTTTTTT
>TRBJ2-3|13|many|NA|TRBV20-1
CSAERGITDTQYF
TGCAGTGCTGAAAGGGGTATCACAGATACGCAGTATTTT
>TRBJ2-7|10|few|NA|TRBV29-1
CSVIEVEQYF
TGCAGCGTAATCGAAGTCGAGCAGTACTTC
>TRBJ1-1|12|many|NA|TRBV12-3/TRBV12-4
CASNKDKDEAFF
TGTGCCAGCAACAAAGACAAGGATGAAGCTTTCTTT
>TRBJ2-3|15|many|NA|TRBV4-3
CASSQDRLGTDTQYF
TGCGCCAGCAGCCAAGATCGGCTAGGCACAGATACGCAGTATTTT
>TRBJ2-1|13|NA|TRBD2|TRBV29-1
CSVEEAREFEQFF
TGCAGCGTTGAAGAGGCGCGGGAGTTTGAGCAGTTCTTC
>TRBJ2-5|13|NA|NA|TRBV5-1
CASSSGQKETQYF
TGCGCCAGCAGCTCCGGACAGAAAGAGACCCAGTACTTC
>TRBJ2-3|13|few|NA|TRBV7-2
CASSSGPLPTQYF
TGTGCCAGCAGCAGCGGACCGCTTCCCACGCAGTATTTT
>TRBJ2-1|15|NA|NA|TRBV3-1
CASSQDHTTYNEQFF
TGTGCCAGCAGCCAAGATCACACTACCTACAATGAGCAGTTCTTC
>TRBJ2-7|14|few|NA|TRBV6-2/TRBV6-3
CASSLTGELYEQYF
TGTGCCAGCAGTTTGACGGGAGAACTCTACGAGCAGTACTTC
>TRBJ2-2|17|many|TRBD1|TRBV9
CASSVDVQGAHTGELFF
TGTGCCAGCAGCGTAGACGTACAGGGGGCGCATACCGGGGAGCTGTTTTTT
>TRBJ1-4|16|few|NA|TRBV12-3/TRBV12-4
CASGSWRGGSTEKLFF
TGTGCCAGCGGATCCTGGAGGGGGGGTAGTACTGAAAAACTGTTTTTT
>TRBJ2-5|14|few|NA|TRBV20-1
CSARDVGMGETQYF
TGCAGTGCTAGAGATGTGGGGATGGGCGAGACCCAGTACTTC
>TRBJ2-2|13|NA|TRBD2|TRBV6-5
CASTHREGGELFF
TGTGCCAGCACCCACCGGGAGGGCGGGGAGCTGTTTTTT
>TRBJ2-5|15|many|TRBD2|TRBV5-1
CASSFLAGYQETQYF
TGCGCCAGCAGCTTCCTAGCGGGGTACCAAGAGACCCAGTACTTC
>TRBJ2-3|13|many|NA|TRBV7-9
CASSLWSADTQYF
TGTGCCAGCAGTCTTTGGTCGGCAGATACGCAGTATTTT
>TRBJ2-5|13|few|NA|TRBV28
CASRWAAQETQYF
TGTGCCAGTAGATGGGCAGCCCAAGAGACCCAGTACTTC
>TRBJ2-7|16|few|TRBD2|TRBV20-1
CSASAHWAGADYEQYF
TGCAGTGCTAGTGCCCACTGGGCGGGAGCAGACTACGAGCAGTACTTC
>TRBJ2-1|15|many|TRBD2|TRBV4-1
CASSHPRGAGAGLFF
TGCGCCAGCAGCCACCCTAGGGGAGCGGGAGCTGGGTTGTTCTTC
>TRBJ1-6|16|NA|TRBD1|TRBV20-1
CSARGLDRAFLSPLHF
TGCAGTGCTCGCGGCTTAGACAGGGCCTTTTTATCACCCCTCCACTTT
>TRBJ1-6|15|many|TRBD1|TRBV5-4
CASSLAPTGDSPLHF
TGTGCCAGCAGCTTGGCGCCCACAGGGGATTCACCCCTCCACTTT
>TRBJ1-6|12|many|NA|TRBV12-3/TRBV12-4
CASSAHNSPLHF
TGTGCCAGCAGTGCCCATAATTCACCCCTCCACTTT
>TRBJ2-3|16|many|TRBD1|TRBV19
CASSIGGQGIADTQYF
TGTGCCAGTAGTATAGGGGGACAGGGTATCGCAGATACGCAGTATTTT
>TRBJ1-6|14|many|NA|TRBV6-2/TRBV6-3
CASSSPLGNSPLHF
TGTGCCAGCAGTTCCCCTCTGGGGAATTCACCCCTCCACTTT
>TRBJ1-4|14|once|NA|TRBV3-1
CASSQGNRVQKLFF
TGTGCCAGCAGCCAAGGCAACAGGGTGCAAAAACTGTTTTTT
>TRBJ2-3|14|few|NA|TRBV7-3
CASSGRPGEDTQYF
TGTGCCAGCAGCGGACGACCCGGAGAGGATACGCAGTATTTT
>TRBJ1-1|15|many|TRBD1|TRBV20-1
CSARDGGQVNTEAFF
TGCAGTGCTAGAGATGGAGGACAGGTAAACACTGAAGCTTTCTTT
>TRBJ2-3|15|few|TRBD2|TRBV19
CASSGLAGGEGTQYF
TGTGCCAGTAGCGGACTAGCGGGGGGCGAAGGTACGCAGTATTTT
>TRBJ2-1|14|many|NA|TRBV12-3/TRBV12-4
CASSYYGLSNEQFF
TGTGCCAGCAGTTACTATGGACTATCAAATGAGCAGTTCTTC
>TRBJ1-5|15|many|NA|TRBV18
CASSPRAESNQPQHF
TGTGCCAGCTCACCACGCGCGGAGAGCAATCAGCCCCAGCATTTT
>TRBJ2-1|14|few|TRBD2|TRBV20-1
CSADPGLVYNEQFF
TGCAGTGCAGATCCGGGACTAGTCTACAATGAGCAGTTCTTC
>TRBJ2-3|15|many|TRBD2|TRBV5-1
CASSPGLAGTDTQYF
TGCGCCAGCAGCCCCGGACTAGCAGGCACAGATACGCAGTATTTT
>TRBJ2-5|19|many|NA|TRBV15
CATSRALGSAWRGEETQYF
TGTGCCACCAGCAGAGCCCTCGGATCCGCCTGGAGGGGGGAGGAGACCCAGTACTTC
>TRBJ2-2|17|NA|TRBD2|TRBV7-6
CASSPFSGGANTGELFF
TGTGCCAGCAGTCCCTTTAGCGGGGGGGCGAACACCGGGGAGCTGTTTTTT
>TRBJ2-2|11|many|NA|TRBV6-6
CASSFPGELFF
TGTGCCAGCAGTTTCCCCGGGGAGCTGTTTTTT
>TRBJ1-1|15|NA|TRBD1|TRBV18
CASTGQPTTDTEAFF
TGTGCCAGCACGGGACAGCCCACGACGGATACTGAAGCTTTCTTT
>TRBJ2-3|13|few|NA|TRBV29-1
CSVSGVLTDTQYF
TGCAGCGTTTCCGGGGTCCTTACAGATACGCAGTATTTT
>TRBJ1-1|13|NA|NA|TRBV10-3
CAISESGNTEAFF
TGTGCCATCAGTGAGTCGGGGAACACTGAAGCTTTCTTT
>TRBJ2-1|15|many|TRBD2|TRBV20-1
CSARVLAGANNEQFF
TGCAGTGCGCGCGTACTAGCGGGAGCGAACAATGAGCAGTTCTTC
>TRBJ2-1|11|few|TRBD2|TRBV2
CAGTSFGEQFF
TGTGCTGGGACTAGTTTCGGTGAGCAGTTCTTC
>TRBJ2-1|16|many|TRBD1|TRBV7-8
CASSLLQGASYNEQFF
TGTGCCAGCAGCTTATTACAGGGGGCGTCCTACAATGAGCAGTTCTTC
>TRBJ2-2|15|NA|TRBD2|TRBV7-9
CASSPQRGATGELFF
TGTGCCAGCAGCCCACAGCGGGGGGCAACCGGGGAGCTGTTTTTT
>TRBJ2-7|13|many|NA|TRBV14
CASSQDLRLQHFF
TGTGCCAGCAGCCAAGATCTGAGACTGCAACACTTTTTC
>TRBJ2-4|16|many|TRBD1|TRBV11-2
CASSRDRGLAKNIQYF
TGTGCCAGCAGTAGGGACAGGGGTCTAGCCAAAAACATTCAGTACTTC
>TRBJ2-2|17|many|TRBD2|TRBV6-5
CASTRLAGGSNTGELFF
TGTGCCAGCACCCGACTAGCGGGGGGCTCGAACACCGGGGAGCTGTTTTTT